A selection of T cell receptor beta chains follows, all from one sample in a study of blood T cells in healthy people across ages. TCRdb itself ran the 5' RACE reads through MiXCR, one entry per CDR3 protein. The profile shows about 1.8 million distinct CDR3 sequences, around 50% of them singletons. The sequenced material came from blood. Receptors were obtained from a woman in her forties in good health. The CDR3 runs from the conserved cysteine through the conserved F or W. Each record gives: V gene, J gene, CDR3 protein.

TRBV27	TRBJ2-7	CASSSRGLYEQYF
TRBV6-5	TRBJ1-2	CASRQGRAGYTF
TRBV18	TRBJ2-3	CASSPHSGDTDTQYF
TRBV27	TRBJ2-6	CASKTGQGASGANVLTF
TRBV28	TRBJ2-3	CASTHAIKAGAQGTQYF
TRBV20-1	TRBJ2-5	CSALRQLQETQYF
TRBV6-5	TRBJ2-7	CASSVTGTSGVQYF
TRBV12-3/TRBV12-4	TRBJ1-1	CASSLGWAVGLSGAFF
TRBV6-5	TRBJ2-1	CASSSLRQGLSVYLDNEQFF
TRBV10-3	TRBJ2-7	CAISADSSSYEQYF
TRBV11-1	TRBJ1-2	CASSPLTGGHGYTF
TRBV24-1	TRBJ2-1	CATSAPGGGAYNEQFF
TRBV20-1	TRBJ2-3	CSALAGTDTQYF
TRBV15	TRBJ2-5	CATSRERGVQETQYF